The 23 T cell receptor beta chains in this list originate from one sample, sequenced in a study of CD8+ T cells in alopecia areata. Extraction of RNA preceded its reverse transcription into cDNA, which served as the sequencing template. Libraries were prepared by immunoSEQ multiplex PCR; TCRdb keeps only in-frame clonotypes and omits some of them. The repertoire holds 200,000 to 250,000 clones, with approximately 52% as singletons. The input for sequencing was CD4+ T cells sorted from blood, taken at week 0. Receptor source: a human donor with alopecia areata.

This chain uses TRBV25-1 with TRBJ2-7, with a weak D call TRBD2 (5 bases). The CDR3 is 13 residues long. CDR1 and CDR2 (germline): MGHDK, SYGVNS. V gave up 0 bases and J gave up 7 bases, with 10 bases separating them. The CDR3 here is CASSEYIWEEQYF. The CDR3 DNA sequence: TGTGCCAGCAGTGAATATATATGGGAGGAGCAGTACTTC.

V usage is TRBV6-5 and J usage is TRBJ2-7; D ambiguous. Trimming pared 0 bases from V and 6 bases from J, leaving 9 bases between. CDR1 is MNHEY, CDR2 SVGAGI, per germline. The CDR3 is made up of 13 amino acids. The CDR3 coding sequence is TGTGCCAGCAGTTACTCGACGTTGCGCGAGCAGTACTTC. Encoded protein: CASSYSTLREQYF.

The chain employs TRBV29-1 and TRBJ2-7; 8 bases match TRBD1. CDR1 SQVTM and CDR2 ANQGSEA come from the germline V gene. The CDR3 consists of 13 residues. CDR3 region: CSGKTGDPREQYF. CDR3 nucleotide sequence: TGCAGTGGGAAGACAGGGGACCCCAGGGAGCAGTACTTC.

V gene TRBV29-1 combines with J gene TRBJ1-1, with no clear D. Deletions cut 4 bases from V and 7 bases from J, with 16 bases between. This CDR3 spans 13 amino acids. Germline CDR1 SQVTM, CDR2 ANQGSEA. CDR3 in amino acids: CSVVLVFRGEAFF. The DNA of the CDR3 is TGCAGCGTTGTCTTGGTGTTCCGGGGTGAAGCTTTCTTT.

The rearrangement links TRBV7-9 to TRBJ1-6; the D is unclear. CDR1 is SEHNR, CDR2 FQNEAQ, per germline (reference sequence). This CDR3 has 15 amino acids. V was trimmed by 4 bases and J by 10 bases, leaving 17 bases between them. The CDR3 DNA reads as TGTGCCAGCAGCTCTCAAACTGGCGGGAACTCACCCCTCCACTTT. The encoded protein is CASSSQTGGNSPLHF.

This clone was seen more than once but under ten times. The CDR3 DNA follows: TGCGCCAGCAGGCCGGGGACTAGCCAAGCTGAAGCTTTCTTT. Protein sequence: CASRPGTSQAEAFF. The chain recombines TRBV4-1 with TRBJ1-1, with D possibly matching TRBD1 (5 bases). Trimming took off 6 bases at V and 6 bases at J, with 17 bases between the two ends. The CDR3 extends over 14 amino acids. CDR1 MGHRA and CDR2 YSYEKL come from the germline V gene.

This clone turned up a few times. V usage is TRBV5-1 and J usage is TRBJ2-2; maybe TRBD2 (6 bases). The CDR3 extends over 15 amino acids. From germline, CDR1 is SGHRS and CDR2 YFSETQ. V gave up 5 bases and J gave up 0 bases, with 11 bases separating them. CDR3 DNA sequence: TGCGCCAGCAGTAGCGGAGTCGCGAACACCGGGGAGCTGTTTTTT. Encoded protein: CASSSGVANTGELFF. Variable domain in full (rest from reference TRBV5-1 and TRBJ2-2): KAGVTQTPRYLIKTRGQQVTLSCSPISGHRSVSWYQQTPGQGLQFLFEYFSETQRNKGNFPGRFSGRQFSNSRSEMNVSTLELGDSALYLCASSSGVANTGELFFGEGSRLTVL.

The genes are TRBV27 and TRBJ2-7; D unclear. The CDR3 has 14 residues. The V and J ends lost 4 bases and 3 bases respectively, with 13 bases between them. CDR1 is MNHEY and CDR2 is SMNVEV in the germline V gene (reference sequence). The CDR3 sequence is CASSYRADGYEQYF. The CDR3 DNA is TGTGCCAGCAGTTATCGGGCAGACGGCTACGAGCAGTACTTC.

Written as DNA, the CDR3 is TGTGCCAGCAGTTTCGACCGTAGCAATCAGCCCCAGCATTTT. Its translation: CASSFDRSNQPQHF. The rearrangement uses TRBV27 and TRBJ1-5; D is unclear. V lost 3 bases and J lost 0, with 6 bases in between. This CDR3 spans 14 amino acids. Germline-derived CDR1 and CDR2 are MNHEY and SMNVEV (reference sequence).

This sequence joins TRBV29-1 and TRBJ2-1, with 10 bases aligning to TRBD2. Germline V gene data show CDR1 as SQVTM and CDR2 as ANQGSEA. V lost 3 bases to trimming and J lost 7 bases; unmatched junction nucleotides: 9. CDR3 length: 15 residues. The CDR3 region has the DNA TGCAGCGTTGACAGCGGGGCTAGCGGGAGTAATGAGCAGTTCTTC. Residues: CSVDSGASGSNEQFF.

V gene TRBV2 combines with J gene TRBJ2-1; TRBD1 aligns across 8 bases. Germline V gene lookup returns CDR1 SNHLY and CDR2 FYNNEI. The CDR3 length is 13 residues. V was clipped by 6 bases and J by 10 bases; unmatched bases: 8. CDR3 in amino acids: CASRTGGPREQFF. DNA for the CDR3: TGTGCCAGCAGAACAGGGGGTCCCCGGGAGCAGTTCTTC. Combining the CDR3 with reference TRBV2 and TRBJ2-1 gives the whole variable domain EPEVTQTPSHQVTQMGQEVILRCVPISNHLYFYWYRQILGQKVEFLVSFYNNEISEKSEIFDDQFSVERPDGSNFTLKIRSTKLEDSAMYFCASRTGGPREQFFGPGTRLTVL.

The chain is built from TRBV29-1 and TRBJ2-1; TRBD2 agrees at 9 bases. The germline V gene has CDR1 SQVTM and CDR2 ANQGSEA. V lost 6 bases and J lost 3; bases outside the gene matches: 3. This CDR3 has 13 amino acids. As DNA, the CDR3 is TGCAGCGTCCGACTAGCGGTCTACAATGAGCAGTTCTTC. This codes for CSVRLAVYNEQFF.

This CDR3 reads CASSSSADRGNGYTF. The CDR3, as DNA: TGTGCCAGCAGTTCATCCGCTGACAGGGGGAATGGCTACACCTTC. This chain joins TRBV27 and TRBJ1-2, with 9 positions matching TRBD1. This CDR3 has 15 amino acids. Germline V gives CDR1 MNHEY, CDR2 SMNVEV (reference sequence). V lost 4 bases and J lost 6; bases outside the gene matches: 9.

This clone was seen only once. This chain connects TRBV6-5 to TRBJ1-2, with a tentative D call TRBD1 (6 bases). CDR1 MNHEY and CDR2 SVGAGI come from the germline V gene. V gave up 5 bases and J gave up 4 bases, with 17 bases separating them. The CDR3 totals 15 residues. The CDR3 spells CASSPGQPRTYGYTF. The CDR3 DNA sequence: TGTGCCAGCAGTCCCGGACAGCCGCGCACCTATGGCTACACCTTC.

This clone was seen a single time. The chain couples TRBV5-1 to TRBJ2-7; D remains unclear. Trimming cost V 0 bases and J 1 base, with 8 bases left between them. Germline V gives CDR1 SGHRS, CDR2 YFSETQ. The CDR3 contains 14 residues. The CDR3 region has the DNA TGCGCCAGCAGCTTGGATTCGCGGTCCTACGAGCAGTACTTC. As protein: CASSLDSRSYEQYF. Looking up the rest from reference TRBV5-1 and TRBJ2-7 gives the full variable domain: KAGVTQTPRYLIKTRGQQVTLSCSPISGHRSVSWYQQTPGQGLQFLFEYFSETQRNKGNFPGRFSGRQFSNSRSEMNVSTLELGDSALYLCASSLDSRSYEQYFGPGTRLTVT.

This clone was counted a few times. The rearrangement links TRBV10-3 to TRBJ1-1, with D perhaps matching TRBD1 (5 bases). The CDR3 has 12 residues. V shed 6 bases and J shed 3 bases, with 8 bases lying between them. Germline CDR1 reads ENHRY; CDR2 reads SYGVKD. DNA of the CDR3: TGTGCCATCAGGGGACCATACACTGAAGCTTTCTTT. Translation: CAIRGPYTEAFF.

The V call is TRBV6-1, the J call TRBJ2-7; 11 nucleotides line up with TRBD2. The CDR3 consists of 16 residues. Trimming at V came to 4 bases and at J to 5 bases, leaving 10 bases not matched to a gene. Germline CDR1 is MNHNS and CDR2 is SASEGT. CDR3 nucleotides: TGTGCCAGCAGTGGGAGACTAGCGGGGTTGAAGAACGAGCAGTACTTC. It codes for CASSGRLAGLKNEQYF.

V gene TRBV9 combines with J gene TRBJ1-2; D gene unclear. Trimming cost V 0 bases and J 7 bases, with 19 bases left between them. The CDR3 length is 16 residues. CDR1 and CDR2 (germline): SGDLS, YYNGEE. This chain's CDR3 is CASSVGGPGVFGGYTF. DNA of the CDR3: TGTGCCAGCAGCGTAGGAGGTCCGGGTGTATTCGGTGGCTACACCTTC.

The chain is built from TRBV29-1 and TRBJ2-5; 14 bases map to TRBD2. The CDR3 consists of 13 residues. With 6 bases clipped from V and 5 bases from J, the junction kept 2 bases outside the gene matches. The germline gives CDR1 SQVTM, CDR2 ANQGSEA. The CDR3 DNA is TGCAGCGTACGACTAGCGGGAGGGGAGACCCAGTACTTC. This sequence encodes CSVRLAGGETQYF.

This clone was counted only a few times. V gene TRBV4-2 combines with J gene TRBJ2-1; D ambiguous. The CDR3 contains 16 residues. V was trimmed by 0 bases and J by 6 bases, leaving 15 bases between them. Germline-derived CDR1 and CDR2 are LGHNA and YNFKEQ. CDR3 nucleotides: TGTGCCAGCAGCCAAGACCAAGTAGGTTGGGCCAATGAGCAGTTCTTC. It is translated as CASSQDQVGWANEQFF.

The rearrangement joins TRBV11-3 to TRBJ1-2; D is ambiguous. This CDR3 is built from 13 residues. Germline CDR1 and CDR2: SGHNT and YENEEA. The V end lost 1 base, the J end lost 4 bases, and 7 bases lay between the germline ends. This chain's CDR3 is CASSLVSGYGYTF. The CDR3 DNA follows: TGTGCCAGCAGCTTAGTCTCAGGCTATGGCTACACCTTC.

V usage is TRBV4-1 and J usage is TRBJ2-7; a weak D match, TRBD2 (6 bases). Germline CDR1 is MGHRA and CDR2 is YSYEKL. CDR3 size: 15 residues. V was shortened by 2 bases and J by 0 bases, with 11 bases between the two germline ends. CDR3: CASSQTGTPSYEQYF. The DNA for the CDR3 is TGCGCCAGCAGCCAAACCGGGACTCCCTCCTACGAGCAGTACTTC.

The rearrangement joins TRBV29-1 to TRBJ2-1, with 8 positions matching TRBD2. This CDR3 has 15 residues. V lost 5 bases and J lost 7; bases outside the gene matches: 13. The germline gives CDR1 SQVTM, CDR2 ANQGSEA. The chain's CDR3 is CSVIPLAASWNEQFF. DNA of the CDR3: TGCAGCGTTATACCACTAGCGGCTTCATGGAATGAGCAGTTCTTC.